The 14 T cell receptor beta chains below come from one sample, sequenced in a study of technical replicates of blood from several donors. Libraries were prepared by immunoSEQ multiplex PCR; TCRdb keeps only in-frame clonotypes and omits some of them. The data contain approximately 87,000 clones, 85% to 95% of them singletons. The specimen was T cells isolated from PBMCs. The receptor source for this set is a human donor in good health.

V is TRBV18 and J is TRBJ2-1, with 7 bases matching TRBD2. The CDR3 consists of 19 residues. The junction had 22 bases not matched to a gene; V was cut back by 3 bases and J by 8 bases. Germline values: CDR1 KGHSH, CDR2 LQKENI. CDR3 sequence: CASSPGGLMGSPKLDEQFF. The CDR3 bases are TGTGCCAGCTCACCGGGAGGGTTAATGGGTTCCCCCAAACTCGATGAGCAGTTCTTC.

The chain recombines TRBV6-1 with TRBJ2-5, with D tentatively TRBD1 (6 bases). CDR1 is MNHNS, CDR2 SASEGT, per germline. Trimming pared 2 bases from V and 7 bases from J, leaving 23 bases between. The CDR3 is made up of 17 amino acids. CDR3 in amino acids: CASSEPGWKQGRGTQYF. CDR3 nucleotides: TGTGCCAGCAGTGAACCGGGTTGGAAACAGGGAAGAGGGACCCAGTACTTC.

The V and J genes are TRBV28 and TRBJ1-1; D gene unclear. In germline, CDR1 is MDHEN, CDR2 SYDVKM. The CDR3 sequence is 12 residues long. V lost 5 bases, J lost 7 bases, and 11 bases lay in between. CDR3: CASSTPGFEAFF. Here the CDR3 DNA reads TGTGCCAGCAGTACACCGGGATTTGAAGCTTTCTTT.

The chain employs TRBV11-2 and TRBJ2-1, with 10 bases aligning to TRBD2. Germline-derived CDR1 and CDR2 are SGHAT and FQNNGV. Unmatched junction bases numbered 7, after V lost 6 bases and J lost 8 bases. This CDR3 comprises 14 residues. The CDR3 region has the DNA TGTGCCAGCAGTCGACTAGCGGGTACGGATGAGCAGTTCTTC. This codes for CASSRLAGTDEQFF.

A word on this clone: Additional DNA sequences in this sample encode the identical CDR3. The chain recombines TRBV6-5 with TRBJ1-1, with no clear D. Germline CDR1 MNHEY, CDR2 SVGAGI. The CDR3 is made up of 12 amino acids. V lost 5 bases and J lost 3, with 7 bases in between. This CDR3 reads CASSPSDTEAFF. For the CDR3, the DNA is TGTGCCAGCAGTCCCTCGGACACTGAAGCTTTCTTT.

The chain recombines TRBV7-3 with TRBJ2-1, with 10 bases aligning to TRBD2. CDR3 length: 15 residues. V shed 5 bases and J 7 bases; nucleotides not matched to a gene: 8. CDR1 and CDR2 from the germline V gene are SGHTA and FQGTGA. This CDR3 reads CASSQASGGANEQFF. As DNA, the CDR3 is TGTGCCAGCAGCCAGGCCAGCGGGGGGGCAAATGAGCAGTTCTTC. Combining the CDR3 with reference TRBV7-3 and TRBJ2-1 gives the whole variable domain GAGVSQTPSNKVTEKGKYVELRCDPISGHTALYWYRQSLGQGPEFLIYFQGTGAADDSGLPNDRFFAVRPEGSVSTLKIQRTERGDSAVYLCASSQASGGANEQFFGPGTRLTVL.

J is TRBJ1-2 and V is TRBV5-1; TRBD1 aligns across 10 bases. Looked up from germline, CDR1 is SGHRS and CDR2 is YFSETQ. The CDR3 is made up of 14 amino acids. V was pared by 1 base and J by 8 bases, with 5 bases of the junction left unmatched. The DNA for the CDR3 is TGCGCCAGCAGCTTGTCCGGGACAGGGGAAGGCTACACCTTC. This codes for CASSLSGTGEGYTF.

The V call is TRBV10-3, the J call TRBJ2-7, with TRBD1 matching 9 bases. V was pared by 6 bases and J by 4 bases, with 4 bases of the junction left unmatched. The CDR3 length is 13 residues. Germline V lookup: CDR1 ENHRY, CDR2 SYGVKD. The CDR3 region has the DNA TGTGCCATCAGGGGACAGGGAGAATACGAGCAGTACTTC. Protein sequence: CAIRGQGEYEQYF.

This clone occurred once. This chain joins TRBV7-6 and TRBJ2-7; 8 nucleotides agree with TRBD2. Germline V CDR1 and CDR2: SGHVS, FNYEAQ. The CDR3 runs to 15 residues. The junction had 4 bases not matched to a gene; V was cut back by 0 bases and J by 3 bases. CDR3 sequence reads: CASSLATSAGYEQYF. The CDR3 coding sequence is TGTGCCAGCAGCTTAGCGACTAGCGCGGGCTACGAGCAGTACTTC.

This clone was seen just once. The chain links TRBV9 to TRBJ1-2; TRBD1 aligns across 8 bases. Germline CDR1 is SGDLS and CDR2 is YYNGEE. This CDR3 comprises 16 residues. Unmatched junction bases numbered 8, after V lost 2 bases and J lost 2 bases. Written as DNA, the CDR3 is TGTGCCAGCAGCGTGGCTCGGGACAGGACCAACTATGGCTACACCTTC. Its translation is CASSVARDRTNYGYTF. Filled out from reference TRBV9 and TRBJ1-2, the complete variable domain reads DSGVTQTPKHLITATGQRVTLRCSPRSGDLSVYWYQQSLDQGLQFLIQYYNGEERAKGNILERFSAQQFPDLHSELNLSSLELGDSALYFCASSVARDRTNYGYTFGSGTRLTVV.

V and J are TRBV5-4 and TRBJ2-3, with a possible D match to TRBD2 (6 bases). The CDR3 consists of 15 residues. Deletions cut 4 bases from V and 2 bases from J, with 14 bases between. CDR1 and CDR2 from the germline V gene are SGHNT and YYREEE (reference sequence). The CDR3 sequence: CASSPPGLITDTQYF. CDR3 nucleotide sequence: TGTGCCAGCAGCCCCCCGGGACTGATCACAGATACGCAGTATTTT.

This clone is a singleton in its sample. The chain recombines TRBV19 with TRBJ2-1; TRBD1 aligns across 8 bases. The germline V gene encodes CDR1 LNHDA and CDR2 SQIVND (reference sequence). The CDR3 is made up of 14 amino acids. V shed 6 bases, J shed 7 bases, and the junction held 8 bases outside the gene matches. Here the CDR3 reads CASSSLDRGNEQFF. DNA for the CDR3: TGTGCCAGTAGCTCTCTTGACAGGGGAAATGAGCAGTTCTTC.

With respect to this clone: Compared with germline, one end of the junction differs, possibly owing to a read error. The rearrangement links TRBV7-7 to TRBJ2-3; D not certain. This CDR3 is built from 14 residues. In germline, CDR1 is SSHAT, CDR2 FNYEAQ (reference sequence). The CDR3, as DNA: TGTGCTAGCAGCTCGACTTCCCGCCCAGATACGCAGTATTTT. Translated: CASSSTSRPDTQYF.

The chain is built from TRBV5-6 and TRBJ2-2; 8 bases are a match to TRBD2. The germline V gene encodes CDR1 SGHDT and CDR2 YYEEEE. The CDR3 contains 14 residues. The junction had 5 bases not matched to a gene; V was cut back by 5 bases and J by 5 bases. As DNA, the CDR3 is TGTGCCAGCAGTAGCGGGATGGGTACCGGGGAGCTGTTTTTT. Translation: CASSSGMGTGELFF.